The TCR beta chain under discussion was sequenced for a study of blood T cell repertoires in COVID-19. About the research overall: Both acute and convalescent COVID-19 samples were obtained from the United States, Italy and Spain. Sample material is recorded as cDNA or gDNA derived from T cells, B-cell-depleted T cells, or PBMCs.

The repertoire was sequenced with immunoSEQ multiplex PCR; TCRdb's copy has only in-frame clones and lacks some. The sample carries under 250,000 clones, nearly 95% recorded once. In Seattle, patients joined the study during active infection and were tracked longitudinally. The germline V gene encodes CDR1 SGDLS and CDR2 YYNGEE. Trimming took 2 bases from V and 4 from J; bases not matched to a gene: 5. This CDR3 is 15 amino acids long. The sequenced sample consisted of peripheral blood. The receptor was derived from a man aged 25 to 40 with COVID-19, enrolled during active disease. The genes are TRBV9 and TRBJ2-3, with 9 bases fitting TRBD2. The CDR3 protein is CASSVGGGVPDTQYF. As DNA, the CDR3 is TGTGCCAGCAGCGTCGGCGGGGGGGTCCCAGATACGCAGTATTTT.